This T cell receptor beta chain was sequenced in a study of blood T cell repertoires in COVID-19. About the research overall: Samples came from the United States, Italy and Spain, spanning acute and convalescent COVID-19. Sources were T cells, B-cell-depleted T cells, or PBMCs; the material itself was cDNA or gDNA.

V lost 3 bases, J lost 0 bases, and 9 bases lay in between. The germline gives CDR1 LNHDA, CDR2 SQIVND (reference sequence). The length of the CDR3 is 14 residues. In the original analysis: Reference gene primer amplification yielded estimated nucleated cell counts. Profiling relied on immunoSEQ multiplex PCR, and the TCRdb table lists in-frame clones only, not all of them. V, J and clone size reflect that table, while D and trimming were determined from the DNA. The profile shows approximately 670,000 clones, 80% to 90% of them singletons. Sequencing was carried out using peripheral blood. The sequence was collected from a young woman with acute or convalescent COVID-19. The chain combines TRBV19 with TRBJ2-7; tentative D call: TRBD2 (6 bases). CDR3 nucleotides: TGTGCCAGTAGTATTAGGGACTTCTCCTACGAGCAGTACTTC. Its protein is CASSIRDFSYEQYF.